The entry that follows covers one TCR beta chain sequence. In the original workflow: By means of reference gene primer amplification, nucleated cell counts were estimated. Measured with immunoSEQ multiplex PCR; TCRdb has only the in-frame clones, and not every one. That table is the source of V, J and clone size, and D and trimming were worked out from the DNA. The repertoire consists of about 150,000 clones, with around 82% occurring once and the leading ten covering 5%. The record originates from a study of blood T cell repertoires in COVID-19. Study overall: Samples taken during acute and convalescent COVID-19 were collected in the United States, Italy and Spain. Sample material is recorded as cDNA or gDNA derived from T cells, B-cell-depleted T cells, or PBMCs.

V shed 2 bases and J 3 bases; nucleotides not matched to a gene: 2. CDR1 and CDR2 (germline): GTSNPN, SVGIG (reference sequence). This CDR3 is built from 14 residues. The TCR comes from a woman in her forties or fifties with acute or convalescent COVID-19. The genes are TRBV30 and TRBJ2-3; 10 positions agree with TRBD2. The sequenced sample was peripheral blood. CDR3 coding DNA: TGTGCCTGGAGTCAGCGGGGGGGAACAGATACGCAGTATTTT. It specifies CAWSQRGGTDTQYF.